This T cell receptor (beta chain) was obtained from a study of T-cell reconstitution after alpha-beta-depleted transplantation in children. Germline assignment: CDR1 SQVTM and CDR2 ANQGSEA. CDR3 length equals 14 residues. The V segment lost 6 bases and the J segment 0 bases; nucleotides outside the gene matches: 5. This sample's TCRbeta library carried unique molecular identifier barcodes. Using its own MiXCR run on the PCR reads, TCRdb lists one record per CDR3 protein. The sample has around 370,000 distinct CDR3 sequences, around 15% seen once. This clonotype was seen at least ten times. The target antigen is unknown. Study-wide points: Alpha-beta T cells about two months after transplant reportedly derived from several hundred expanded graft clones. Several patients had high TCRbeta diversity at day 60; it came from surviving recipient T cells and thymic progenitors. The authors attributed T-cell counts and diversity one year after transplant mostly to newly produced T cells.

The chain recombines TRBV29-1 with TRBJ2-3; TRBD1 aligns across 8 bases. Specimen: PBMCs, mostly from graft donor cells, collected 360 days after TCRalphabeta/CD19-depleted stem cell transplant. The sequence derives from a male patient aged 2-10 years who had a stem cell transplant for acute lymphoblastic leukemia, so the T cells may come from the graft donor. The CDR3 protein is CSVRTGTSTDTQYF. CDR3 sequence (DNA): TGCAGCGTAAGGACAGGGACTAGCACAGATACGCAGTATTTT.